The text below deals with one TCR beta chain. Its antigen target is currently unknown. Base quality data are lacking; no much larger clone is found one base away. The cysteine opens and the phenylalanine closes a CDR3 of 13 amino acids. Left in the record is the CDR3 DNA by itself, 39 bases read in frame from the first base. Relative to germline, V is 1 base shorter and J is 6 bases shorter, with 9 bases between their ends. For CDR1 and CDR2, the germline V gene (reference sequence) lists SGHKS and YYEKEE. The sample originates from a study of control samples from healthy donors and cancer patients (TCRdb year 2020). Libraries were prepared through the immunoSEQ multiplex PCR assay. The table comes from immuneACCESS by way of TCRdb, which keeps in-frame sequences with V and J called. Part of the clones is missing from these tables; in studies checked, under half for an unresolved V gene and the rest for unknown reasons. This sample gives approximately 170,000 clones in total; 91% of them show up just once. The ten largest clones add up to about 1.6% of the sample.

The sequence joins TRBV5-5 to TRBJ2-3; no confident D gene assignment can be made. What was sequenced was blood. The source of this sequence is a woman aged 25 to 39 in good health. The CDR3 region has the sequence CASSLRLRDTQYF. The nucleotide sequence is given as TGTGCCAGCAGCTTGCGGTTGCGGGATACGCAGTATTTT.